This T cell receptor beta chain emerged from a study of CD8 T cells in ankylosing spondylitis. Study results and caveats: Matched synovial fluid from ankylosing spondylitis patients was reported to be enriched for disease-linked clones. It appeared that ankylosing spondylitis blood was characterized by a TCR beta motif of under ten highly homologous variants. Before this, some motif variants had been reported in reactive arthritis synovial fluid and blood.

V lost 7 bases and J lost 2; bases outside the gene matches: 9. CDR1 DFQATT and CDR2 SNEGSKA come from the germline V gene (reference sequence). The CDR3 has 14 residues. This clonotype has more than one count but fewer than ten. Antigen: not known. By quantitative 5'-RACE with molecular barcodes, the TCR beta libraries were made. TCRdb reprocessed the 5' RACE reads with MiXCR, giving one entry per CDR3 protein. The sample yields hundreds of thousands of distinct CDR3 sequences, around 26% seen once. The chain is built from TRBV20-1 and TRBJ2-3; the match to TRBD1 covers 7 bases. The origin of this receptor is a male donor with ankylosing spondylitis. Specimen: blood, either unsorted or a sorted T cell fraction (not recorded which). The CDR3 region is CSVEGGRYTDTQYF. DNA of the CDR3: TGCAGTGTCGAAGGGGGCCGATACACAGATACGCAGTATTTT.